Below are 27 T cell receptor beta chains sequenced from a single sample in a study of T cell repertoires in cytomegalovirus infection (dated by TCRdb to between 2018 and 2021). Sequencing was carried out with an Illumina HiSeq 1500. Through fastp at Q25 and MiXCR, TCRdb rebuilt clones from the public reads, retaining in-frame beta chains. Rows matching on CDR3 protein sequence are summarized as one entry with the most common DNA and genes. This sample has about 680,000 distinct CDR3 sequences in its table, and roughly 26% of those were observed once. 6.5% to 10% of the sample comes from the top ten. What was sequenced was CD8+ T cells from PBMCs. The receptors were gathered from a human donor in good health (CMV status not recorded). Some clones in this sample may be carry-over from other donors' samples.

This clonotype appeared a few times. The rearrangement joins TRBV29-1 to TRBJ2-7, with no clear D. The CDR3 runs to 13 residues. V was cut by 1 base and J by 2 bases, with 9 bases left in between. Germline V gene sequence: CDR1 SQVTM, CDR2 ANQGSEA. CDR3 sequence: CSVEGESPYEQYF. CDR3 sequence (DNA): TGCAGCGTTGAAGGAGAGAGCCCCTACGAGCAGTACTTC.

The CDR3 sequence: CASSGDRVNEQFF. DNA of the CDR3: TGTGCCAGCAGCGGGGACAGGGTCAATGAGCAGTTCTTC. The J gene is TRBJ2-1, the V gene TRBV6-1; 9 bases are a match to TRBD1. V lost 6 bases, J lost 6 bases, and 3 bases stayed unmatched. Germline lookup yields CDR1 MNHNS and CDR2 SASEGT. This CDR3 comprises 13 residues.

The table lists this clonotype with a few counts. The chain has TRBV4-1 and TRBJ2-1; 12 bases are a match to TRBD2. The trim removed 3 bases at V and 7 bases at J, leaving 4 bases unmatched. The CDR3 sequence is 15 residues long. Germline CDR1 MGHRA, CDR2 YSYEKL. CDR3 region: CASSQLAGGRNEQFF. In DNA form, the CDR3 reads TGCGCCAGCAGCCAGCTAGCGGGGGGGAGAAATGAGCAGTTCTTC.

This clonotype was seen many times. The V gene is TRBV12-3 or TRBV12-4, the J gene TRBJ2-1; 7 bases are a match to TRBD1. With V trimmed by 8 bases and J by 5 bases, 18 bases remained unmatched. The CDR3 sequence is 17 residues long. The CDR3 is CASRSSSGTEFNNEQFF. The CDR3 bases are TGTGCCAGCCGTTCCTCATCGGGGACAGAATTTAACAATGAGCAGTTCTTC.

This clonotype has at least ten counts. V usage is TRBV7-2 and J usage is TRBJ2-4; D gene unclear. The CDR3 runs 15 residues. CDR1 and CDR2 (germline): SGHTA, FQGNSA. V was cut by 3 bases and J by 5 bases, with 14 bases left in between. Written as DNA, the CDR3 is TGTGCCAGCAGCTTGCACATTTGGGGTGAAAACATTCAGTACTTC. Its protein product is CASSLHIWGENIQYF.

This clonotype was seen many times. The J gene is TRBJ1-4, the V gene TRBV7-6, with D perhaps TRBD1 (5 bases). The CDR3 contains 15 residues. Germline V gene data show CDR1 as SGHVS and CDR2 as FNYEAQ. Trimming stripped 5 bases from V and 5 bases from J, with 15 bases between. The CDR3 DNA sequence: TGTGCCAGCAGCCCTGGGACGGCCGGAAATGAAAAACTGTTTTTT. The encoded protein is CASSPGTAGNEKLFF.

The chain has TRBV6-2 or TRBV6-3 and TRBJ1-1; D is ambiguous. The CDR3 consists of 11 residues. Germline V lookup: CDR1 MNHEY, CDR2 SVGEGT. Written as DNA, the CDR3 is TGTGTCACCGAGCAGAACACTGAAGCTTTCTTT. Translating gives CVTEQNTEAFF.

This clonotype was recorded a few times. This chain links TRBV6-1 with TRBJ2-2, with 11 bases that match TRBD1. V was clipped by 5 bases and J by 3 bases; unmatched bases: 5. CDR3 length equals 16 residues. The V gene's germline CDR1 is MNHNS and CDR2 SASEGT. CDR3 loop: CASSTGQGAHTGELFF. For the CDR3, the DNA is TGTGCCAGCAGTACCGGACAGGGGGCGCACACCGGGGAGCTGTTTTTT.

The sample holds a few counts of this clonotype. The rearrangement links TRBV7-8 to TRBJ2-7; D is perhaps TRBD1 (5 bases). The germline V and J ends were trimmed by 5 bases and 6 bases, with 17 bases remaining between them. The CDR3 sequence is 14 residues long. Germline V lookup: CDR1 SGHVS, CDR2 FQNEAQ. The CDR3 spells CASSPGPQGSEQYF. The CDR3, as DNA: TGTGCCAGCAGCCCGGGCCCCCAGGGAAGCGAGCAGTACTTC.

In this sample, this clonotype turned up many times. The chain uses TRBV7-6 and TRBJ1-1; no clear D. Trimming pared 6 bases from V and 4 bases from J, leaving 12 bases between. The CDR3 sequence is 13 residues long. Per the germline V gene, CDR1 is SGHVS and CDR2 is FNYEAQ. The CDR3 nucleotides are TGTGCCAGCAGAGAGACTGGTGGCACTGAAGCTTTCTTT. Amino acid sequence: CASRETGGTEAFF.

This clonotype was observed at least ten times. The V gene is TRBV6-2 or TRBV6-3, the J gene TRBJ2-1; tentative D call: TRBD2 (5 bases). V lost 5 bases to trimming and J lost 3 bases, with 20 bases between them. The CDR3 extends over 17 amino acids. CDR1 is MNHEY and CDR2 is SVGEGT in the germline V gene. CDR3 sequence reads: CASSRANRLRDYNEQFF. CDR3 bases: TGTGCCAGCAGTAGGGCTAATCGTCTCCGGGACTACAATGAGCAGTTCTTC.

This clonotype was counted at least ten times. Here the CDR3 reads CASSISWSEVFF. CDR3 coding DNA: TGTGCCAGCAGCATCTCGTGGAGTGAGGTGTTTTTT. The V gene is TRBV5-5, the J gene TRBJ2-2; D remains unclear. CDR3 size: 12 residues. Looked up from germline, CDR1 is SGHKS and CDR2 is YYEKEE (reference sequence). The V gene lost 4 bases and the J gene lost 15 bases, with 16 bases spanning the gap.

The chain combines TRBV7-8 with TRBJ2-7; TRBD1 matches 11 bases. In germline, CDR1 is SGHVS, CDR2 FQNEAQ. With V trimmed by 4 bases and J by 0 bases, 8 bases remained unmatched. This CDR3 comprises 17 residues. CDR3 bases: TGTGCCAGCAGCTCCCGGGACAGGGGGATTAGCTCCTACGAGCAGTACGTC. It is translated as CASSSRDRGISSYEQYV.

This clonotype showed up just a few times. CDR3 sequence (DNA): TGTGCCAGCAGTTGGCACAGCTCCTACGAGCAGTACTTC. Its protein product is CASSWHSSYEQYF. The chain is built from TRBV6-5 and TRBJ2-7; D not resolved. CDR1 MNHEY and CDR2 SVGAGI come from the germline V gene. Trimming shortened V by 4 bases and J by 0 bases, and 7 bases separated the two germline ends. This CDR3 region has 13 residues.

The chain uses TRBV4-1 and TRBJ2-7, with D possibly being TRBD1 (5 bases). CDR1 MGHRA and CDR2 YSYEKL come from the germline V gene. This CDR3 is 13 amino acids long. The germline V and J ends were trimmed by 5 bases and 1 base, with 9 bases remaining between them. CDR3 bases: TGCGCCAGCAGCAACGACAGTTCCTACGAGCAGTACGTC. Translation gives CASSNDSSYEQYV.

The V and J genes are TRBV29-1 and TRBJ2-1; TRBD2 is a possible D gene (5 bases). Germline values: CDR1 SQVTM, CDR2 ANQGSEA. Trimming took off 0 bases at V and 3 bases at J, with 18 bases between the two ends. CDR3 length equals 17 residues. CDR3 residues: CSVEDERGEGFYNEQFF. The CDR3 region has the DNA TGCAGCGTTGAAGATGAAAGAGGAGAGGGATTCTACAATGAGCAGTTCTTC.

The chain employs TRBV7-9 and TRBJ1-1; D is undetermined. Germline-derived CDR1 and CDR2 are SEHNR and FQNEAQ (reference sequence). There are 13 residues in the CDR3. Trimming shortened V by 1 base and J by 7 bases, and 10 bases separated the two germline ends. The CDR3 sequence is CASSLEARNEAFF. CDR3 nucleotide sequence: TGTGCCAGCAGCTTAGAGGCCCGGAATGAAGCTTTCTTT. Filled out from reference TRBV7-9 and TRBJ1-1, the complete variable domain reads DTGVSQNPRHKITKRGQNVTFRCDPISEHNRLYWYRQTLGQGPEFLTYFQNEAQLEKSRLLSDRFSAERPKGSFSTLEIQRTEQGDSAMYLCASSLEARNEAFFGQGTRLTVV.

CDR3 sequence: CASTPYFRDTQETQYF. CDR3 DNA sequence: TGTGCCAGCACCCCGTACTTCCGGGACACCCAAGAGACCCAGTACTTC. The chain recombines TRBV6-5 with TRBJ2-5; D is possibly TRBD1 (6 bases). V was pared by 7 bases and J by 1 base, with 19 bases between. The CDR3 extends over 16 amino acids. Germline assignment: CDR1 MNHEY and CDR2 SVGAGI.

This clonotype was counted only a few times. The chain has TRBV12-3 or TRBV12-4 and TRBJ1-6; tentatively, D is TRBD1 (6 bases). Trimming left V 3 bases short and J 7 bases short, with 16 bases between. The CDR3 consists of 16 residues. CDR3: CASSFDAPDRNSPLHF. The CDR3 nucleotides are TGTGCCAGCAGTTTTGACGCCCCCGACAGGAATTCACCCCTCCACTTT.

This clonotype was counted between two and nine times. The J gene is TRBJ2-7, the V gene TRBV4-3, with D possibly TRBD1 on 6 matching bases. The CDR3 is 13 residues long. Per germline, CDR1 LGHNA and CDR2 YSLEER. The V end was cut by 0 bases, the J end by 4 bases, with 7 bases between. The DNA of the CDR3 is TGCGCCAGCAGCCAAGAAAGGGGGTACGAGCAGTACGTC. It is translated as CASSQERGYEQYV.

In its sample, this clonotype was seen a few times. The chain recombines TRBV6-1 with TRBJ2-1; 8 bases align to TRBD1. In germline, CDR1 is MNHNS, CDR2 SASEGT. V shed 0 bases, J shed 4 bases, and the junction held 5 bases outside the gene matches. The length of the CDR3 is 16 residues. CDR3 residues: CASSEARQGHYNEQFF. CDR3 nucleotides: TGTGCCAGCAGTGAAGCGAGACAGGGGCATTACAATGAGCAGTTCTTC.

V and J are TRBV20-1 and TRBJ2-7, with D perhaps given as TRBD1 or TRBD2 (5 bases each). V shed 6 bases and J shed 1 base, with 13 bases lying between them. Germline V CDR1 and CDR2: DFQATT, SNEGSKA (reference sequence). This CDR3 has 13 residues. The CDR3 region has the DNA TGCAGTGCAGTGGGGGTTAGGTCCTACGAGCAGTACTTC. This sequence encodes CSAVGVRSYEQYF.

Ten or more counts support this clonotype. The rearrangement uses TRBV7-2 and TRBJ1-2; the D is unclear. Germline V gene data show CDR1 as SGHTA and CDR2 as FQGNSA. Trimming took off 3 bases at V and 6 bases at J, with 14 bases between the two ends. The CDR3 contains 14 residues. The DNA for the CDR3 is TGTGCCAGCAGCTTTTCCGGGTCATCCCATGGCTACACCTTC. Its protein product is CASSFSGSSHGYTF.

A note on this clonotype: With a much larger clone just one base away, this may be a read error. The rearrangement links TRBV7-8 to TRBJ2-7, with a tentative D call TRBD2 (5 bases). The germline V and J ends were trimmed by 4 bases and 4 bases, with 11 bases remaining between them. From germline, CDR1 is SGHVS and CDR2 FQNEAQ. This CDR3 is 13 amino acids long. CDR3 amino acids: CASSSLARYEQYV. In nucleotides, the CDR3 is TGTGCCAGCAGCTCCTTAGCGAGGTACGAGCAGTACGTC.

The chain carries TRBV28 and TRBJ1-4, with a possible D match to TRBD1 (5 bases). Per germline, CDR1 MDHEN and CDR2 SYDVKM. The CDR3 is 16 residues long. The V gene lost 5 bases and the J gene lost 6 bases, with 19 bases spanning the gap. DNA for the CDR3: TGTGCCAGCAGTCCGTACCTCAGGGTAGCGGATGAAAAACTGTTTTTT. Translated, it gives CASSPYLRVADEKLFF.

The CDR3 region has the DNA TGTGCCAACAGAACCGGACAGCCTAACTATGGCTACACCTTC. This encodes CANRTGQPNYGYTF. The rearrangement links TRBV7-9 to TRBJ1-2, with a weak D call TRBD1 (6 bases). Germline CDR1 reads SEHNR; CDR2 reads FQNEAQ (reference sequence). The CDR3 has 14 residues. V lost 10 bases and J lost 0, with 15 bases in between.

This clonotype was seen ten or more times. The CDR3 loop is CASSKPGQGSYEQFF. The CDR3 DNA is TGTGCCAGCAGTAAGCCGGGACAGGGTTCCTATGAGCAGTTCTTC. The chain carries TRBV28 and TRBJ2-1; 9 positions match TRBD1. The CDR3 covers 15 residues. Germline CDR1 is MDHEN and CDR2 is SYDVKM. The V segment lost 5 bases and the J segment 8 bases; nucleotides outside the gene matches: 10.